This is a list of T cell receptor beta chains from one sample in a study of blood T cells in healthy people across ages. TCRdb processed the 5' RACE reads anew with MiXCR; each CDR3 protein has one entry. The sample shows approximately 1.5 million distinct CDR3 sequences, approximately 42% of them seen only once. Sequencing was performed on blood. These receptors all stem from a young woman in good health. Each CDR3 is given with its conserved first and last residue. A D gene is named only where the DNA matches it firmly. Only part of the rows carry a size: once, few, many, or a class if the clone is expanded.

d_call	v_call	j_call	clone_size	cdr3_aa	cdr3_nt
.	TRBV5-1	TRBJ2-1	.	CASSFRNVAVNNEQFF	TGCGCCAGCAGCTTTCGTAACGTGGCGGTAAACAATGAGCAGTTCTTC
.	TRBV27	TRBJ2-5	few	CASRPTPIETQYF	TGTGCCAGCAGACCGACCCCCATTGAGACCCAGTACTTC
.	TRBV12-3/TRBV12-4	TRBJ2-3	.	CASSGGSWADTQYF	TGTGCCAGCAGTGGGGGTTCCTGGGCAGATACGCAGTATTTT
TRBD1	TRBV12-3/TRBV12-4	TRBJ2-1	.	CATKTGVSYNEQFF	TGTGCCACCAAGACAGGGGTATCCTACAATGAGCAGTTCTTC
TRBD1	TRBV20-1	TRBJ1-4	.	CSARQTGGREKLFF	TGCAGTGCTAGACAGACAGGGGGCCGGGAAAAACTGTTTTTT
TRBD2	TRBV10-3	TRBJ2-1	.	CAISAGLAGSYNEQFF	TGTGCCATCAGTGCCGGACTAGCGGGATCCTACAATGAGCAGTTCTTC
.	TRBV12-3/TRBV12-4	TRBJ1-3	.	CASSFMAPGNTIYF	TGTGCCAGCAGTTTTATGGCACCTGGGAACACCATATATTTT
.	TRBV6-6	TRBJ2-7	few	CASSFEGGSYEQYF	TGTGCCAGCAGTTTCGAAGGGGGGTCCTACGAGCAGTACTTC
.	TRBV24-1	TRBJ2-2	.	CATSDLAGTYKGGELFF	TGTGCCACCAGTGATTTGGCGGGGACATACAAGGGCGGGGAGCTGTTTTTT
.	TRBV2	TRBJ2-7	.	CASRRGITSYEQYF	TGTGCCAGCAGGCGGGGTATTACCTCATACGAGCAGTACTTC
.	TRBV6-6	TRBJ2-7	few	CASSYSDWTRYEQYF	TGTGCCAGCAGTTACTCGGATTGGACACGCTACGAGCAGTACTTC
.	TRBV6-2/TRBV6-3	TRBJ2-7	.	CTSSQSGGYEQYF	TGTACCAGCAGTCAGTCAGGCGGCTACGAGCAGTACTTC
.	TRBV7-2	TRBJ2-1	.	CASSSTPSGGYNEQFF	TGTGCCAGCAGCTCGACTCCCAGCGGAGGCTACAATGAGCAGTTCTTC
TRBD2	TRBV7-9	TRBJ2-5	once	CASSGLTSGADEQYF	TGTGCCAGCAGCGGCCTGACTAGCGGGGCTGATGAGCAGTACTTC
.	TRBV6-5	TRBJ1-4	.	CASSLGQHAEKLFF	TGTGCCAGCAGTCTTGGACAGCACGCTGAAAAACTGTTTTTT
TRBD1	TRBV6-5	TRBJ2-5	many	CASSSGTGGETQYF	TGTGCCAGCAGCTCCGGGACAGGGGGAGAGACCCAGTACTTC
TRBD2	TRBV18	TRBJ2-3	few	CASSPGLGYTDTQYF	TGTGCCAGCTCACCGGGACTAGGGTATACGGATACGCAGTATTTT
.	TRBV19	TRBJ2-1	.	CASSIRGISYNEQFF	TGTGCCAGTAGTATCAGAGGGATTTCCTACAATGAGCAGTTCTTC
TRBD2	TRBV6-5	TRBJ2-2	.	CASQWLADTGELFF	TGTGCCAGCCAGTGGCTAGCGGACACCGGGGAGCTGTTTTTT
TRBD1	TRBV6-1	TRBJ1-1	.	CASSRTGILPNTEAFF	TGTGCCAGCAGTAGGACAGGGATCCTCCCGAACACTGAAGCTTTCTTT
TRBD1	TRBV4-1	TRBJ2-5	.	CASSLIFPGTGVTQYF	TGCGCCAGCAGCCTAATTTTTCCCGGGACAGGGGTGACCCAGTACTTC
.	TRBV6-1	TRBJ2-1	.	CASSEAGNNEQFF	TGTGCCAGCAGTGAGGCGGGCAACAATGAGCAGTTCTTC
.	TRBV7-9	TRBJ2-7	.	CALDTDSGYEQYF	TGTGCCTTGGATACGGACAGCGGCTACGAGCAGTACTTC
.	TRBV9	TRBJ2-5	.	CASSVGLGFQETQYF	TGTGCCAGCAGCGTAGGGCTGGGATTCCAAGAGACCCAGTACTTC
TRBD2	TRBV12-3/TRBV12-4	TRBJ2-1	.	CASSLLTIAGGHPNEQFF	TGTGCCAGCAGTCTACTTACAATAGCGGGGGGTCACCCCAATGAGCAGTTCTTC
TRBD1	TRBV28	TRBJ1-2	.	CASSLDREGMNYGYTF	TGTGCCAGCAGTTTAGACAGGGAGGGTATGAACTATGGCTACACCTTC
.	TRBV29-1	TRBJ2-7	many	CSVEDRDEQYF	TGCAGCGTTGAAGACCGGGATGAGCAGTACTTC
TRBD1	TRBV5-6	TRBJ1-1	few	CASSGGQGASYGNTEAFF	TGTGCCAGCAGCGGCGGACAGGGGGCGAGTTATGGGAACACTGAAGCTTTCTTT
.	TRBV9	TRBJ2-1	.	CASTIGSSYNEQFF	TGTGCCAGCACAATCGGGAGCTCCTACAATGAGCAGTTCTTC
.	TRBV4-2	TRBJ1-5	few	CASSQDQGKPQHF	TGTGCCAGCAGCCAAGATCAGGGTAAACCCCAGCATTTT
TRBD1	TRBV15	TRBJ1-6	.	CATSNRQGLGSPLHF	TGTGCCACCAGCAACCGACAGGGCTTGGGTTCACCCCTCCACTTT
.	TRBV4-3	TRBJ2-7	few	CASSQDRGGNYEQYF	TGCGCCAGCAGCCAAGATCGGGGCGGTAACTACGAGCAGTACTTC
TRBD1	TRBV13	TRBJ1-2	few	CASSSWTGNYGYTF	TGTGCCAGCAGCTCCTGGACAGGGAACTATGGCTACACCTTC
.	TRBV5-1	TRBJ2-4	.	CASSLGRQSELAKNIQYF	TGCGCCAGCAGCTTGGGAAGACAGAGCGAGCTAGCCAAAAACATTCAGTACTTC
.	TRBV6-6	TRBJ2-1	.	CASGGFGSYNEQFF	TGTGCCAGCGGGGGGTTTGGCTCCTACAATGAGCAGTTCTTC
TRBD2	TRBV10-3	TRBJ2-5	.	CAIMAGGVYEQYF	TGTGCCATCATGGCGGGAGGGGTCTATGAGCAGTACTTC
.	TRBV20-1	TRBJ1-2	.	CSARGMFRDSYTF	TGCAGTGCTAGAGGGATGTTCAGGGATAGCTACACCTTC
.	TRBV20-1	TRBJ2-1	.	CSGPPGGGLGNEQFF	TGCAGTGGCCCACCCGGAGGGGGCTTAGGCAATGAGCAGTTCTTC
.	TRBV20-1	TRBJ2-4	few	CSARFAGHVLAKNIQYF	TGCAGTGCTAGATTTGCGGGACACGTCCTAGCCAAAAACATTCAGTACTTC
TRBD1	TRBV13	TRBJ1-1	.	CASSKLTGGTEAFF	TGTGCCAGCAGCAAGTTGACAGGGGGCACTGAAGCTTTCTTT
.	TRBV28	TRBJ1-2	.	CASCRSGVYGYTF	TGTGCCAGCTGTAGGTCAGGAGTCTATGGCTACACCTTC
.	TRBV27	TRBJ1-5	.	CACSQASNQPQHF	TGTGCCTGCAGCCAAGCTAGCAATCAGCCCCAGCATTTT
.	TRBV2	TRBJ1-2	.	CASRADGNYGYTF	TGTGCCAGCAGGGCGGACGGTAACTATGGCTACACCTTC
TRBD1	TRBV7-9	TRBJ2-1	.	CASRMGPRDSYNEQFF	TGTGCCAGCAGAATGGGACCGAGGGACAGCTACAATGAGCAGTTCTTC
TRBD2	TRBV4-1	TRBJ2-4	few	CASSQPTSGGRGKNIQYF	TGCGCCAGCAGCCAGCCGACTAGCGGGGGGCGCGGCAAAAACATTCAGTACTTC